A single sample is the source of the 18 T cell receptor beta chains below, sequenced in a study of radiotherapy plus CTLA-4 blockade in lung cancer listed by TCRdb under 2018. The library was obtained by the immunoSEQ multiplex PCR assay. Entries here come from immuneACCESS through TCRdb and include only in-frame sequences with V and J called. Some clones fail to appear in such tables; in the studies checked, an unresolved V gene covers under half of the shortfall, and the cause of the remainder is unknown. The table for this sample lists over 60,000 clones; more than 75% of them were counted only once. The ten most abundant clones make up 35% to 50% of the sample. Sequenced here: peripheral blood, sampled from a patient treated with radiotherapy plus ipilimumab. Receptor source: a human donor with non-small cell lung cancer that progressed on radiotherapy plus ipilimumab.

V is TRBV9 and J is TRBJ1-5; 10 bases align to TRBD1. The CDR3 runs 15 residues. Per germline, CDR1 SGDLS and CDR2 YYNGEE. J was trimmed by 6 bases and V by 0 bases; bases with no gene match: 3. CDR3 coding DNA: TGTGCCAGCAGCGTAGGACAGGGGGCGGGTCAGCCCCAGCATTTT. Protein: CASSVGQGAGQPQHF.

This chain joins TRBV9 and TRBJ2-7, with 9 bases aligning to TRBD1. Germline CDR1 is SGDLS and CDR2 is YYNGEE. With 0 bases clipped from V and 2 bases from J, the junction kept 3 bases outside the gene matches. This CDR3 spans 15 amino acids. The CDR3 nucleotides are TGTGCCAGCAGCGTAGCCGGGGACAGGGCCTACGAGCAGTACTTC. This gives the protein CASSVAGDRAYEQYF. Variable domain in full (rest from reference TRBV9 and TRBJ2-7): DSGVTQTPKHLITATGQRVTLRCSPRSGDLSVYWYQQSLDQGLQFLIQYYNGEERAKGNILERFSAQQFPDLHSELNLSSLELGDSALYFCASSVAGDRAYEQYFGPGTRLTVT.

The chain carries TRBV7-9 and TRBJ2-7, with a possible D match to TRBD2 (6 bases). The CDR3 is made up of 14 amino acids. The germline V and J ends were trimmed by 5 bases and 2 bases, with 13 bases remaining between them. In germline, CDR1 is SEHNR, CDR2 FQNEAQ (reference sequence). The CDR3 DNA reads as TGTGCCAGCAGCCCGGGGGTGGGAACCTACGAGCAGTACTTC. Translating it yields CASSPGVGTYEQYF.

This CDR3 reads CASGYSNQPQHF. The CDR3 DNA follows: TGTGCCAGCGGGTATAGCAATCAGCCCCAGCATTTT. The V call is TRBV19, the J call TRBJ1-5, with no clear D. The CDR3 is 12 amino acids. Trimming removed 9 bases at V and 0 bases at J, with 6 bases between. Germline V gene lookup returns CDR1 LNHDA and CDR2 SQIVND (reference sequence).

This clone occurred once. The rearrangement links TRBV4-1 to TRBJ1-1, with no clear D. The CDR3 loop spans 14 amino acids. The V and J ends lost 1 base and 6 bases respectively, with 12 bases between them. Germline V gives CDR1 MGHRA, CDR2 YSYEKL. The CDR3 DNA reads TGCGCCAGCAGCCAAGTGTCCCCGGCCGCTGAAGCTTTCTTT. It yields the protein CASSQVSPAAEAFF.

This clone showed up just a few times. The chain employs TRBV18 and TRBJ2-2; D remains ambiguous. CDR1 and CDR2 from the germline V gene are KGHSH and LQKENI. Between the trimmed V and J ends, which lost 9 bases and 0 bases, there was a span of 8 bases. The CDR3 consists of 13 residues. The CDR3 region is CASPPSNTGELFF. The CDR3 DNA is TGTGCCAGTCCCCCGTCGAACACCGGGGAGCTGTTTTTT.

DNA of the CDR3: TGTGCCAGCAGCTTAGTGGGGGCGCGGGAGCAGTTCTTC. As protein: CASSLVGAREQFF. The chain recombines TRBV7-2 with TRBJ2-1; possibly TRBD1 for D (6 bases). V was shortened by 1 base and J by 10 bases, with 11 bases between the two germline ends. The CDR3 has 13 residues. Germline CDR1 is SGHTA and CDR2 is FQGNSA.

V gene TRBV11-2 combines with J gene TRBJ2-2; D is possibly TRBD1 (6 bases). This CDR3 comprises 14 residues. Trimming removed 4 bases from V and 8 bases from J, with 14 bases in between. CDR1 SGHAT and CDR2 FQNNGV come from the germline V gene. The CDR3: CASSSIQGSGELFF. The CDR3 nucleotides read TGTGCCAGCAGCTCTATACAGGGATCTGGGGAGCTGTTTTTT.

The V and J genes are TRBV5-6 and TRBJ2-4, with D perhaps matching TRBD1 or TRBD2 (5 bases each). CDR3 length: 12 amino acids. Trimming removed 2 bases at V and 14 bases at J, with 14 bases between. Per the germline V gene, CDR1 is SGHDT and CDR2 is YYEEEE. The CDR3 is CASSLGPLGEYF. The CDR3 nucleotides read TGTGCCAGCAGCTTAGGGCCACTAGGGGAGTACTTC.

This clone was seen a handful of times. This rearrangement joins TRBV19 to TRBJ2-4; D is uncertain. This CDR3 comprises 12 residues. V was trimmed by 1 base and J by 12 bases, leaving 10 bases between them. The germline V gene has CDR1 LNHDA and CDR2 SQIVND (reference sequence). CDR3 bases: TGTGCCAGTAGTATAGCGACGGGCCCTCAGTACTTC. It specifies CASSIATGPQYF.

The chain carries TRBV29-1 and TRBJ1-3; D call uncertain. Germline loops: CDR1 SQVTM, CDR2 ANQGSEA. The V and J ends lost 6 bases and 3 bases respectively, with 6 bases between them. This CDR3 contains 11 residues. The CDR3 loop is CSVIDGNTIYF. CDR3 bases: TGCAGCGTCATCGATGGAAACACCATATATTTT.

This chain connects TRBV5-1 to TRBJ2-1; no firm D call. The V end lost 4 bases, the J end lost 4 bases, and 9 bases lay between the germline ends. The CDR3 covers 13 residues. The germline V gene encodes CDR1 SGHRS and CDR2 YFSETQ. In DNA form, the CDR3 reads TGCGCCAGCAGCCTAGATCCGTACAATGAGCAGTTCTTC. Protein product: CASSLDPYNEQFF.

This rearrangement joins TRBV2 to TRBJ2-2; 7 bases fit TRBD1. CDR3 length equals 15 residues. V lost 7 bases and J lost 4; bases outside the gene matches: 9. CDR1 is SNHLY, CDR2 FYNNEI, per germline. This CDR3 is CASISPGQRTGELFF. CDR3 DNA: TGTGCCAGCATTAGTCCGGGACAGCGCACCGGGGAGCTGTTTTTT.

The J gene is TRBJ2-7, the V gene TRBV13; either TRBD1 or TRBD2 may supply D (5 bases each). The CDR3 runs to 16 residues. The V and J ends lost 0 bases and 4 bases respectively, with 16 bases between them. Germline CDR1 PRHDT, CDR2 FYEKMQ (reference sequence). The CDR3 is CASSLGGTTSAYEQYV. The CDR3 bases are TGTGCCAGCAGCTTAGGCGGGACCACCTCTGCGTACGAGCAGTACGTC.

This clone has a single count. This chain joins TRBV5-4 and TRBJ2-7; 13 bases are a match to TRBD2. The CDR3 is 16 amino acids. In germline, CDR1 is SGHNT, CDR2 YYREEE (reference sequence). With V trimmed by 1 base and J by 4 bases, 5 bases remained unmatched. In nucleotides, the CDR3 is TGTGCCAGCAGCTTGCCCGGGACTAGCGGGATTTACGAGCAGTACTTC. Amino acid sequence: CASSLPGTSGIYEQYF.

CDR3 DNA sequence: TGTGCCAGCTCACCTCTTCGGGCAGGGCAGTCGAACACCGGGGAGCTGTTTTTT. Its translation: CASSPLRAGQSNTGELFF. The V and J genes are TRBV18 and TRBJ2-2; possibly TRBD1 for D (5 bases). CDR3 length equals 18 residues. V lost 3 bases, J lost 0 bases, and 17 bases lay in between. CDR1 and CDR2 from the germline V gene are KGHSH and LQKENI.

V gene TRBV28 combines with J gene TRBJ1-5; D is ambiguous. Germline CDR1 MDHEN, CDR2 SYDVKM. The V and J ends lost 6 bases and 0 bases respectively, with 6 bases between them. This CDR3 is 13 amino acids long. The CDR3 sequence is CASSPYSNQPQHF. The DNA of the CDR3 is TGTGCCAGCAGCCCATATAGCAATCAGCCCCAGCATTTT.

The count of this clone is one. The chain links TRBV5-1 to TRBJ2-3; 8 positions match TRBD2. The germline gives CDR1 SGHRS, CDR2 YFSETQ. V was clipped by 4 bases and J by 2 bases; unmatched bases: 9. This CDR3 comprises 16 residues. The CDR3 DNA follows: TGCGCCAGCAGCATGAGAGGGACTAGGTTCACAGATACGCAGTATTTT. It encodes CASSMRGTRFTDTQYF.